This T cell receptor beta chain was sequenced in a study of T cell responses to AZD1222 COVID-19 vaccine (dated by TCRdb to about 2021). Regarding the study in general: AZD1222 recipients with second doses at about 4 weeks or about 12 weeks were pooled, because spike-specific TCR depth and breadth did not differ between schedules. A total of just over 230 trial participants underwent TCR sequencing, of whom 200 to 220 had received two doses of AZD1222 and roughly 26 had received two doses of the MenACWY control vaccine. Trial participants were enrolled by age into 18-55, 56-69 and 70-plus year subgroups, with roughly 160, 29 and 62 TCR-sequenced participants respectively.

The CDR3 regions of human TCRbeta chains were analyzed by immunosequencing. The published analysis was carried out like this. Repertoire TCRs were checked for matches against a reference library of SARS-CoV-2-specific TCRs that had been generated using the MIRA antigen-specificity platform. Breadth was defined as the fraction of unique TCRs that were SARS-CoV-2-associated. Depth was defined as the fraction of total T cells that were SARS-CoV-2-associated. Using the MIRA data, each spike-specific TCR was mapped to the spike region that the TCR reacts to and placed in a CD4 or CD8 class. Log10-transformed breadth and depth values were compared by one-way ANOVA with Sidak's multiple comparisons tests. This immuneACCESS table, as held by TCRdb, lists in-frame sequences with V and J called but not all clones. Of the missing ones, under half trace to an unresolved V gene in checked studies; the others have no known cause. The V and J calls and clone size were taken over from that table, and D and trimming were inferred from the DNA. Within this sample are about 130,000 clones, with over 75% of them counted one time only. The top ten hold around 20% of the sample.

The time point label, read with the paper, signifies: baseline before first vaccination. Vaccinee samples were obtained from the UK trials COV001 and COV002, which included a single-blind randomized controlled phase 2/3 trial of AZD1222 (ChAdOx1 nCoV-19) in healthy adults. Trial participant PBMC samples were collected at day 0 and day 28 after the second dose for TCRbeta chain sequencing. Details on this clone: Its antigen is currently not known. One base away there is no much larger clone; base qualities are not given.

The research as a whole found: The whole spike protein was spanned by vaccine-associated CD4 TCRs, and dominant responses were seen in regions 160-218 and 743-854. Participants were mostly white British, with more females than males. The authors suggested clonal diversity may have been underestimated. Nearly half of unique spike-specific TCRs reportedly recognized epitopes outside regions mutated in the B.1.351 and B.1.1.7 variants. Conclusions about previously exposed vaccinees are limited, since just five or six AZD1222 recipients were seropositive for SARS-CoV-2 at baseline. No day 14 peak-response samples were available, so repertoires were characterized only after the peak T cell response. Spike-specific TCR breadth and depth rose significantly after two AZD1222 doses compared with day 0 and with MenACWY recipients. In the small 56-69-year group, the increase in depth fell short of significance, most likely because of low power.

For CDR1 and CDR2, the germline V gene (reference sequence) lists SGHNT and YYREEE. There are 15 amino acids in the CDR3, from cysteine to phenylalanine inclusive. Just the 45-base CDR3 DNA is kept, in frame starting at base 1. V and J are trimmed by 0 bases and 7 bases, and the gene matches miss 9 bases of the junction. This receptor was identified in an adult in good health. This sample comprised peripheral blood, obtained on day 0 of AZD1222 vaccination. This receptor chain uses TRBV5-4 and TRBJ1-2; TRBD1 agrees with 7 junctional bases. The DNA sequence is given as TGTGCCAGCAGCTTGGATGCGGGACAGTATGGTGGCTACACCTTC. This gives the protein CASSLDAGQYGGYTF. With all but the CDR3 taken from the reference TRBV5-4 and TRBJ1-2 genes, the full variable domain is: ETGVTQSPTHLIKTRGQQVTLRCSSQSGHNTVSWYQQALGQGPQFIFQYYREEENGRGNFPPRFSGLQFPNYSSELNVNALELDDSALYLCASSLDAGQYGGYTFGSGTRLTVV.